The TCR beta chain described here comes from a study of identical twins. Findings and limits, study-wide: Invariant MAIT and iNKT cells are populations that could partly confound zero-insertion analyses. It was out-of-frame TCR alpha sharing in monozygotic twins that models underestimated.

This clonotype was seen only a few times. What it binds is not known. TCRdb independently ran MiXCR on the 5' RACE reads; one entry per CDR3 protein. The sample lists 600,000 to 700,000 distinct CDR3 sequences, 21% occurring once. The sample also formed part of further work on T cells expressing NK-cell markers. As reported in that work: Questions lingered over whether expanded NKG2C+ T cell clones were HCMV-specific.

Sequencing was performed on PBMCs. The origin of this receptor is a woman between 18 and 29 years old in good health.

CDR3 sequence (DNA): TGCGCCAGCAGCGGGACTAGCGGGGGGGCCTACCGTGAGCAGTTCTTC. Translation gives CASSGTSGGAYREQFF. The rearrangement joins TRBV5-1 to TRBJ2-1; 16 nucleotides agree with TRBD2. V shed 4 bases, J shed 9 bases, and the junction held 7 bases outside the gene matches. The length of the CDR3 is 16 residues. CDR1 is SGHRS and CDR2 is YFSETQ in the germline V gene.